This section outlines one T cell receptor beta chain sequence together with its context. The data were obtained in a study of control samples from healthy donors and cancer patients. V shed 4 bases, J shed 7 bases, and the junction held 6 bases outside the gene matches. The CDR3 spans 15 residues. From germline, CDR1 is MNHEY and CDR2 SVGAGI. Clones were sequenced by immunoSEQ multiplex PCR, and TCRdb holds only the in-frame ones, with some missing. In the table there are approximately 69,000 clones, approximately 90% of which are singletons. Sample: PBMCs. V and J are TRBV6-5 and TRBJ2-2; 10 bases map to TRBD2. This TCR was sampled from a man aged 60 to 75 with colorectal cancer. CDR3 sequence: CASSLSGGAVGELFF. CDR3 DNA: TGTGCCAGCAGTTTAAGCGGGGGGGCGGTCGGGGAGCTGTTTTTT.